This TCR beta chain comes out of a study of blood T cell repertoires in COVID-19. Study background: Material from acute and convalescent COVID-19 was sourced from the United States, Italy and Spain. Nucleic acid was either cDNA or gDNA, and it came from T cells, B-cell-depleted T cells, or PBMCs.

There are 15 residues in the CDR3. CDR1 and CDR2 from the germline V gene are MNHEY and SVGAGI. V shed 6 bases and J shed 0 bases, with 9 bases lying between them. As handled by the study authors: Estimated nucleated cell counts came from reference gene primer amplification. TCRdb keeps only in-frame clones here, not all; method: immunoSEQ multiplex PCR. D and trimming were read from the DNA, whereas the V and J calls and clone size are those reported in that table. The sample holds 120,000 to 150,000 clones; around nine tenths are singletons and the top ten take approximately 5.4%. The chain employs TRBV6-5 and TRBJ1-6; unclear D gene. Sequences were obtained from peripheral blood. The TCR originated in a human donor in a cohort sampled during active COVID-19. The CDR3 reads CASRREGSYNSPLHF. CDR3 sequence (DNA): TGTGCCAGCAGGAGGGAGGGCTCCTATAATTCACCCCTCCACTTT.